This entry is about one TCR beta chain. What it binds is unknown. Using CD45RO/CCR7/CD25/CD127/CD95/CD27, CD4+ naive, central memory, regulatory and stem cell-like memory cells were sorted. Sorted cells reached over 98% purity in every population. The sample belongs to a study of beta chain features in type 1 diabetes. This CDR3 has 13 residues. Germline CDR1 SGHDT, CDR2 YYEEEE. V lost 3 bases, J lost 4 bases, and 10 bases lay in between. Study findings and constraints: The cDNA sequencing approach could over-represent high-TCR-expressing cells. The VDJ junctions of type 1 diabetes patients carried fewer insertions and more deletions. Among all four CD4+ subsets, Type 1 diabetes patients had TCRB CDR3s that were moderately but significantly shorter.

Reverse transcription of all isolated RNA meant that expressed TCRB transcripts were sequenced. Only in-frame clones appear in the TCRdb table, and some are missing; sequencing was by immunoSEQ multiplex PCR. The table records around 250,000 clones, roughly 13% of them present only once. The specimen was naive CD4+ T cells from blood. The chain combines TRBV5-6 with TRBJ1-2; D remains ambiguous. The sequence was obtained from a young man with type 1 diabetes. In DNA, the CDR3 is TGTGCCAGCAGCTGGCGGAGGGCCTATGGCTACACCTTC. Protein product: CASSWRRAYGYTF.